This T cell receptor (beta chain) came from a study of tumor and adjacent non-tumor tissue in lung cancer. Study-wide results and limits: Compared with tumor, normal lung showed significantly lower TCR diversity. Top 100 clones took a larger repertoire share in normal lung. Higher tumor TCR diversity was associated with shorter survival.

RNA was extracted from bulk tissue without any cell sorting. Newly diagnosed lung cancer patients had thoracic surgery in China, August–late 2014, without prior chemotherapy. The library came from three nested PCR rounds adapted from ARM-PCR protocols. Each CDR3 protein is one row after TCRdb ran MiXCR on the multiplex PCR reads. Among under 100,000 distinct CDR3 sequences listed, around two thirds were seen once. This clonotype was found once. What it recognizes is unknown. The receptor comes from a woman in her seventies with non-small cell lung cancer. Material for sequencing was lung tumor tissue.

The CDR3 reads CAISESVNTDTQHF. CDR3 DNA sequence: TGTGCCATCAGTGAGTCGGTGAACACAGATACGCAGCATTTT. This rearrangement joins TRBV10-3 to TRBJ2-3; D is uncertain. The last part of the DNA fits TRBJ1-5 better; the J call may be wrong. This CDR3 is built from 14 residues. Germline CDR1 and CDR2: ENHRY and SYGVKD.